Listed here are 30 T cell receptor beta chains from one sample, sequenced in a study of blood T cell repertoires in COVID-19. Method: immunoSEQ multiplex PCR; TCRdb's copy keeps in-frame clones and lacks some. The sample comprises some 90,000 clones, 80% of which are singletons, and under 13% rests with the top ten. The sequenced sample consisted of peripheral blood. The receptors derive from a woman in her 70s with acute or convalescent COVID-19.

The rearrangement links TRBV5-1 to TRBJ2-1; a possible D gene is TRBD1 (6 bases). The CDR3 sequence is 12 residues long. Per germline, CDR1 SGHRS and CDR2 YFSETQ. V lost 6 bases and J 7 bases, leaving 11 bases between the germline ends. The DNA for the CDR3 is TGCGCCAGCAAACCCAGGGGAAATGAGCAGTTCTTC. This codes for CASKPRGNEQFF.

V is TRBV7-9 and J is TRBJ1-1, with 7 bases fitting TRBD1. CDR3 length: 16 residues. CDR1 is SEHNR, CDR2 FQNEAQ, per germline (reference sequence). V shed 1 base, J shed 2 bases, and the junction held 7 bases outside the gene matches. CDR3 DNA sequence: TGTGCCAGCAGCTTAGGGACAGGAGGAGGTAACACTGAAGCTTTCTTT. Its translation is CASSLGTGGGNTEAFF.

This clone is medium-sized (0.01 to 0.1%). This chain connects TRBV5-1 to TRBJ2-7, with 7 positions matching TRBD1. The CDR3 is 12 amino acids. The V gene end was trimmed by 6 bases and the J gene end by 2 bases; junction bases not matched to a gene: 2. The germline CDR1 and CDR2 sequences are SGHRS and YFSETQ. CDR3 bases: TGCGCCAGCAAAGGGACAGCCTACGAGCAGTACTTC. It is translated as CASKGTAYEQYF.

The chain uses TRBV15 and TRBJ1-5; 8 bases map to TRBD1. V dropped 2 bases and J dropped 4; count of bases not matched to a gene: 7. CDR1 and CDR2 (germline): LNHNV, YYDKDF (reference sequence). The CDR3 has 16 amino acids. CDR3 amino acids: CATSRPPTGVNQPQHF. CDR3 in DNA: TGTGCCACCAGCAGACCGCCGACAGGGGTAAATCAGCCCCAGCATTTT. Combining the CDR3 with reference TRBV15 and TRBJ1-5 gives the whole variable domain DAMVIQNPRYQVTQFGKPVTLSCSQTLNHNVMYWYQQKSSQAPKLLFHYYDKDFNNEADTPDNFQSRRPNTSFCFLDIRSPGLGDTAMYLCATSRPPTGVNQPQHFGDGTRLSIL.

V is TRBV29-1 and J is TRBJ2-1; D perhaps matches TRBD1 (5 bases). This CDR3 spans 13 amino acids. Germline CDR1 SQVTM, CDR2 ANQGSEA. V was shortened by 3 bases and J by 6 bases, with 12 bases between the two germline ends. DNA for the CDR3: TGCAGCGTTGACAGGGAAAATGCCAATGAGCAGTTCTTC. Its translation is CSVDRENANEQFF.

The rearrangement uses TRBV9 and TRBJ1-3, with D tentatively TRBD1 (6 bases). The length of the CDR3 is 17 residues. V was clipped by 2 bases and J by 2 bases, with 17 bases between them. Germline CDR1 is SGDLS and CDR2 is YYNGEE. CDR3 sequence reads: CASSVFARQDTGNTIYF. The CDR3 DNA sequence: TGTGCCAGCAGCGTGTTTGCCCGACAGGACACTGGAAACACCATATATTTT. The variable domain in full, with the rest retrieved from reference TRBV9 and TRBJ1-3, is DSGVTQTPKHLITATGQRVTLRCSPRSGDLSVYWYQQSLDQGLQFLIQYYNGEERAKGNILERFSAQQFPDLHSELNLSSLELGDSALYFCASSVFARQDTGNTIYFGEGSWLTVV.

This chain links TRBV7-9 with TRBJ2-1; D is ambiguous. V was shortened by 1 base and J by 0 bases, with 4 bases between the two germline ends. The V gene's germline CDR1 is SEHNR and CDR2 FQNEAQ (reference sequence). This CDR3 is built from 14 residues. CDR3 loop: CASSLDTSYNEQFF. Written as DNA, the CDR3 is TGTGCCAGCAGCTTAGACACCTCCTACAATGAGCAGTTCTTC.

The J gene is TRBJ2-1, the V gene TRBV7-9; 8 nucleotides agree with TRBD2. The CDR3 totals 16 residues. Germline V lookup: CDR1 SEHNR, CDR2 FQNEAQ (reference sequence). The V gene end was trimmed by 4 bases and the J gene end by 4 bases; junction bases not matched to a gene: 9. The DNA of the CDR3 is TGTGCCAGCAGCTCCATTGGACTAGCCTTTTACAATGAGCAGTTCTTC. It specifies CASSSIGLAFYNEQFF.

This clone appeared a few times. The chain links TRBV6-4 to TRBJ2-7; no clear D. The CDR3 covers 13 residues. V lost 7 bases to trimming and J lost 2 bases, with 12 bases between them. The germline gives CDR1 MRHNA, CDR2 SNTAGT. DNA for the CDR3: TGTGCCAGCACCCCCCTGAGTGCCTACGAGCAGTACTTC. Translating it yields CASTPLSAYEQYF.

The CDR3 DNA is TGTGCCAGCAGTTTATTCGACTATGGCTACACCTTC. Protein: CASSLFDYGYTF. This rearrangement joins TRBV12-3 or TRBV12-4 to TRBJ1-2, with D unresolved. Trimming stripped 2 bases from V and 3 bases from J, with 4 bases between. The CDR3 is 12 residues long.

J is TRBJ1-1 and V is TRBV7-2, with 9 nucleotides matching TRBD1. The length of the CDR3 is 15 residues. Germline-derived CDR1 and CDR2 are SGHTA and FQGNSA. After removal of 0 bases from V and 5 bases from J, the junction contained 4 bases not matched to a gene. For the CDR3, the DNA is TGTGCCAGCAGCTTAGCCGGGACAGGGAGTACTGAAGCTTTCTTT. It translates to CASSLAGTGSTEAFF.

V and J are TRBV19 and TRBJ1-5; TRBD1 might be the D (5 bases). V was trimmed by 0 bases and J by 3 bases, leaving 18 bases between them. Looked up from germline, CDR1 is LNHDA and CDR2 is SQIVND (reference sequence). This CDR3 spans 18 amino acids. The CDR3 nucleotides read TGTGCCAGTAGTATAGATGGGGCCAGTGTGAGCGACAATCAGCCCCAGCATTTT. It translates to CASSIDGASVSDNQPQHF.

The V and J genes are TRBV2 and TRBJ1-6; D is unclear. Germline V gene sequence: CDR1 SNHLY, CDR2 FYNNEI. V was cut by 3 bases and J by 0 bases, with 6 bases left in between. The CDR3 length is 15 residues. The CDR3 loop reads CASSDGSSYNSPLHF. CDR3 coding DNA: TGTGCCAGCAGTGACGGGAGCTCCTATAATTCACCCCTCCACTTT.

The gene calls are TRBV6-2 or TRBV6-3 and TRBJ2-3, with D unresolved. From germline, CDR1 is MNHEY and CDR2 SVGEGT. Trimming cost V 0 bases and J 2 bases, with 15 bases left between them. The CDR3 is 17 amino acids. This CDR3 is CASSYSTGGGHTDTQYF. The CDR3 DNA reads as TGTGCCAGCAGTTACTCGACTGGTGGCGGTCACACAGATACGCAGTATTTT.

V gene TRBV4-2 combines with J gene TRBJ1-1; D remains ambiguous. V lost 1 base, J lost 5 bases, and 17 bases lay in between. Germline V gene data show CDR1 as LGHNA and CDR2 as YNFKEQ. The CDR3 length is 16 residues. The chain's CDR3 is CASSQGETSLRTEAFF. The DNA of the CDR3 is TGTGCCAGCAGCCAAGGGGAGACCTCTTTGAGAACTGAAGCTTTCTTT.

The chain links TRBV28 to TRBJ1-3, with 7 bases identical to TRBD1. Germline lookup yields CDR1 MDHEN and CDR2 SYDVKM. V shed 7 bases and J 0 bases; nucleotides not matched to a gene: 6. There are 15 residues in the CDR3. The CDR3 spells CASTDGTASGNTIYF. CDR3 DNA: TGTGCCAGCACCGATGGGACAGCCTCTGGAAACACCATATATTTT.

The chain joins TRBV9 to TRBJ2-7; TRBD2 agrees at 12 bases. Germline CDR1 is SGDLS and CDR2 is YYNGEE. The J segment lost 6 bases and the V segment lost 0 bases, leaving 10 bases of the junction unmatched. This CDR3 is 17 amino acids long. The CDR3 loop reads CASSVGASGGALAEQYF. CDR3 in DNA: TGTGCCAGCAGCGTAGGAGCTAGCGGGGGGGCCCTCGCCGAGCAGTACTTC. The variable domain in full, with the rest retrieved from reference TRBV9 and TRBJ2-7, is DSGVTQTPKHLITATGQRVTLRCSPRSGDLSVYWYQQSLDQGLQFLIQYYNGEERAKGNILERFSAQQFPDLHSELNLSSLELGDSALYFCASSVGASGGALAEQYFGPGTRLTVT.

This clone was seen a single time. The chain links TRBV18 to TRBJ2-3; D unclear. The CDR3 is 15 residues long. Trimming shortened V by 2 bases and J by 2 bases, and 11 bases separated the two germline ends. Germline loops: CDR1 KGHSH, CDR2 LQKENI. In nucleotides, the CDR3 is TGTGCCAGCTCACCAATGAAAGCCCTCACAGATACGCAGTATTTT. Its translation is CASSPMKALTDTQYF.

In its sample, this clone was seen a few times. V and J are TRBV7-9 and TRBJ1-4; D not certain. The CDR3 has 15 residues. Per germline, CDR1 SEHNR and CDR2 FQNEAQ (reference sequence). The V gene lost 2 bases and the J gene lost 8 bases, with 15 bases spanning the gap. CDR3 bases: TGTGCCAGCAGCTTAAAAGAGAGTAGTAGCGAAAAACTGTTTTTT. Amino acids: CASSLKESSSEKLFF.

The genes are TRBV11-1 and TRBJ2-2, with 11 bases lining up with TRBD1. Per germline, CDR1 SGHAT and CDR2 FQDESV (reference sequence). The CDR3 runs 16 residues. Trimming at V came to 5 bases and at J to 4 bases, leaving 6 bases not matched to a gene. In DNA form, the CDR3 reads TGTGCCAGCAGCCTGCGGACAGGGGGCCTCACCGGGGAGCTGTTTTTT. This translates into CASSLRTGGLTGELFF.

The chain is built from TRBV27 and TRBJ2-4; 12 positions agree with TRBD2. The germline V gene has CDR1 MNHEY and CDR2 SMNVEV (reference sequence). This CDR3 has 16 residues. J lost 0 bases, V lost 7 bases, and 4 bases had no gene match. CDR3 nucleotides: TGTGCCAGCAACCTAGCGGGGGGGTTAGCCAAAAACATTCAGTACTTC. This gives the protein CASNLAGGLAKNIQYF.

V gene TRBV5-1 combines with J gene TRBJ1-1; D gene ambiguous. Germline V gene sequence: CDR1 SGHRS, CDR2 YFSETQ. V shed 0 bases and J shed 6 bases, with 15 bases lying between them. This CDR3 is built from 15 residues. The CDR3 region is CASSLVVGERAEAFF. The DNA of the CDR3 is TGCGCCAGCAGCTTGGTGGTGGGAGAAAGGGCTGAAGCTTTCTTT.

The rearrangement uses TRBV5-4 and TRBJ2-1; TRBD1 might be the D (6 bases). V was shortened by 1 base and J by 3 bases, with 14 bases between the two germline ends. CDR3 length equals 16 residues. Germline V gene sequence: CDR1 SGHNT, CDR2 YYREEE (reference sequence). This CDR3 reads CASSLSMDSNYNEQFF. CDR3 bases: TGTGCCAGCAGCTTGTCAATGGACAGTAACTACAATGAGCAGTTCTTC.

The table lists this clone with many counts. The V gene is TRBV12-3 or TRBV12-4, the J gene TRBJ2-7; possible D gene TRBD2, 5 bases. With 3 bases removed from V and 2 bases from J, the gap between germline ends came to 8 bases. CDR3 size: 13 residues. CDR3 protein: CASSFGVTYEQYF. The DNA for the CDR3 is TGTGCCAGCAGTTTCGGGGTTACCTACGAGCAGTACTTC.

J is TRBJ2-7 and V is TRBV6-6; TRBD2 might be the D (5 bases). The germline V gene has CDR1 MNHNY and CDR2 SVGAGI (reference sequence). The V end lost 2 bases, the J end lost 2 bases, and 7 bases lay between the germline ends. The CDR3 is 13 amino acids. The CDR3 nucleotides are TGTGCCAGCAGTTACGACGGGGCCTACGAGCAGTACTTC. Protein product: CASSYDGAYEQYF.

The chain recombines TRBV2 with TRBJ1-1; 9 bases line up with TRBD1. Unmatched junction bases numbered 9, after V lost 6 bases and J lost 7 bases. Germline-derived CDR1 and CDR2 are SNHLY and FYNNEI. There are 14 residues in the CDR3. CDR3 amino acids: CASRIGTGIYEAFF. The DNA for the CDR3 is TGTGCCAGCAGAATCGGGACAGGGATTTATGAAGCTTTCTTT.

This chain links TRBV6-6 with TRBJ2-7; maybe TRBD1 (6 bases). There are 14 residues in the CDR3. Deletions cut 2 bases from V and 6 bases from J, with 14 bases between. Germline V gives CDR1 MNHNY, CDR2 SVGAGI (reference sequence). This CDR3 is CASSYTQGGFEQYF. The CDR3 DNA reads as TGTGCCAGCAGTTACACGCAAGGGGGATTCGAGCAGTACTTC.

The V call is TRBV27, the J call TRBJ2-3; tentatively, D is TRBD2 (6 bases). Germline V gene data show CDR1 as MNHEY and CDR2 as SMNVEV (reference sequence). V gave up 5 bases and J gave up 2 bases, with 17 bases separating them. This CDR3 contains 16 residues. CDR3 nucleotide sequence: TGTGCCAGCAGTCCTCCCCCCGGGACTTTCACAGATACGCAGTATTTT. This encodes CASSPPPGTFTDTQYF.

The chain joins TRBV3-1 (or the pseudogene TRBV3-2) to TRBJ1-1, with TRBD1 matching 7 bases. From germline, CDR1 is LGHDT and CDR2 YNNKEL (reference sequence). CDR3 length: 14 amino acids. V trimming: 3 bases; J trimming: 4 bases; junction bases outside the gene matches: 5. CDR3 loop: CASSQWGQSTEAFF. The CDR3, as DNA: TGTGCCAGCAGCCAGTGGGGACAGAGCACTGAAGCTTTCTTT.

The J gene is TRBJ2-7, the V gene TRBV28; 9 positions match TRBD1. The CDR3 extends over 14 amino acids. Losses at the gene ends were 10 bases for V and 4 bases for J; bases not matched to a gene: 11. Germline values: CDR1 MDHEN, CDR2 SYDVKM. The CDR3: CATDGPGTGYEQYF. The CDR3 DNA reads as TGTGCCACCGACGGTCCCGGGACAGGGTACGAGCAGTACTTC. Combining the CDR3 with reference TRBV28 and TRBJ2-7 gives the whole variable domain DVKVTQSSRYLVKRTGEKVFLECVQDMDHENMFWYRQDPGLGLRLIYFSYDVKMKEKGDIPEGYSVSREKKERFSLILESASTNQTSMYLCATDGPGTGYEQYFGPGTRLTVT.